This T cell receptor (beta chain) was captured by sequencing in a study of blood T cells in healthy people across ages. The study, taken as a whole, reports: There was a strong correlation between TCR beta diversity and naive T cell percentage. Researchers deemed the diversity estimates from one million T cells underestimates.

Healthy Caucasian individuals from Russia aged about 6 to 95 served as donors. The authors isolated at least 6 million PBMCs per sample. Worth noting for this clonotype: As yet, its antigen is unknown.

A J-beta primer mix and a sample-barcoded 5' primer were used in a second PCR of about 6 to 12 cycles. A single record per CDR3 protein comes from TCRdb applying MiXCR to the 5' RACE reads. The sample contains roughly 1.4 million distinct CDR3 sequences, approximately 63% of which appear only once. The CDR3 is made up of 15 amino acids. The material sequenced was blood. V usage is TRBV12-3 or TRBV12-4 and J usage is TRBJ2-4; 11 bases agree with TRBD1. The J call may be in error: the DNA end matches TRBJ2-7 better. The sequence was collected from a man between 18 and 35 years old in good health. Here the CDR3 reads CASSLWDRGRNEQYF. The CDR3 DNA is TGTGCCAGCAGTCTATGGGACAGGGGGAGGAACGAGCAGTACTTC.